The subject of this entry is one TCR beta chain. Trimming removed 0 bases from V and 4 bases from J, with 8 bases in between. The CDR3 sequence is 14 residues long. Germline CDR1 is SGDLS and CDR2 is YYNGEE. The sample originates from a study of blood T cell repertoires in COVID-19. Study overall: Sites in the United States, Italy and Spain provided acute and convalescent COVID-19 samples. Nucleic acid was either cDNA or gDNA, and it came from T cells, B-cell-depleted T cells, or PBMCs.

The authors' processing: Reference gene primer amplification gave nucleated cell count estimates. The method was immunoSEQ multiplex PCR; TCRdb's version includes in-frame clones alone and lacks a portion of them. V, J and clone size are those of that table, while D and trimming were read from the DNA. Altogether about 380,000 clones are present, more than 75% being singletons, with the ten largest covering under 1.2%. The clonotype was recovered from a human donor with acute or convalescent COVID-19. The donor label of this sample is uncertain. Sequencing was performed on peripheral blood. V gene TRBV9 combines with J gene TRBJ1-5; no clear D gene. The CDR3 loop is CASSVGRENQPQHF. CDR3 in DNA: TGTGCCAGCAGCGTAGGGCGGGAGAATCAGCCCCAGCATTTT. Complete variable domain (other parts from reference TRBV9 and TRBJ1-5): DSGVTQTPKHLITATGQRVTLRCSPRSGDLSVYWYQQSLDQGLQFLIQYYNGEERAKGNILERFSAQQFPDLHSELNLSSLELGDSALYFCASSVGRENQPQHFGDGTRLSIL.